Listed below are T cell receptor beta chains from one sample, sequenced in a study of blood T cells in healthy people across ages. TCRdb itself ran the 5' RACE reads through MiXCR, one entry per CDR3 protein. This sample has roughly 730,000 distinct CDR3 sequences, with just over 55% found just once. Sample: blood. The receptors stem from a middle-aged man in good health. Both conserved end residues are part of each CDR3. D genes are given only for firm matches. The size field is filled for only some rows; it gives once, few, many or a size class.

D gene	clone size	V gene	J gene	CDR3 DNA	CDR3 protein
NA	NA	TRBV12-3/TRBV12-4	TRBJ2-4	TGTGCCAGCACTCAACCAGGGGCGGTTGAGCAGTACTTC	CASTQPGAVEQYF
TRBD2	NA	TRBV7-2	TRBJ2-1	TGTGCCAGCAGCCTGATCCTAGCGGGGAGCCACAATGAGCAGTTCTTC	CASSLILAGSHNEQFF
NA	once	TRBV13	TRBJ2-7	TGTGCCGGCAGCTTACCGAACAACCCCTACGAGCAGTACTTC	CAGSLPNNPYEQYF
NA	NA	TRBV27	TRBJ2-7	TGTGCCAGCAGTCCCCCGGGACGGCCTAATTACTCCTACGAGCAGTACTTC	CASSPPGRPNYSYEQYF
NA	NA	TRBV12-3/TRBV12-4	TRBJ2-5	TGTGCCAGCAGTTTATTGACAGGTCCCCAAGAGACCCAGTACTTC	CASSLLTGPQETQYF
TRBD2	NA	TRBV5-1	TRBJ2-1	TGCGCCAGCAGCTACATAGCGGGAGGGTACAATGAGCAGTTCTTC	CASSYIAGGYNEQFF
TRBD2	NA	TRBV7-3	TRBJ2-1	TGTGCCAGCAGCCGGACTAGCGATTACAATGAGCAGTTCTTC	CASSRTSDYNEQFF
TRBD1	NA	TRBV12-3/TRBV12-4	TRBJ2-1	TGTGCCAGCAGTCCCCACAGACAGGGGGTTCTATATGAGCAGTTCTTC	CASSPHRQGVLYEQFF
NA	once	TRBV5-6	TRBJ2-7	TGCGCCAGCAGCTCTCAGGGTCGCCGCTCCGACGAGCAGTACTTC	CASSSQGRRSDEQYF
TRBD1	NA	TRBV28	TRBJ2-1	TGTGCCAGCAGACACCGGGACAGGGATTACAATGAGCAGTTCTTC	CASRHRDRDYNEQFF
NA	NA	TRBV27	TRBJ1-1	TGTGCCAGCAGACTGTACGGAGCTGAGGGCACTGAAGCTTTCTTT	CASRLYGAEGTEAFF
TRBD1	NA	TRBV7-3	TRBJ1-1	TGTGCCAGCAGCTTAGAGACAGGGGCAAACACTGAAGCTTTCTTT	CASSLETGANTEAFF
NA	NA	TRBV7-9	TRBJ2-5	TGTGCCAGCAGCTTAGCTGGTGCAGACCCCCATGAACAGTACTTC	CASSLAGADPHEQYF
TRBD1	few	TRBV29-1	TRBJ1-2	TGCAGCGTTGAAAACAGGGGCTTAGGCTACACCTTC	CSVENRGLGYTF
TRBD2	NA	TRBV20-1	TRBJ2-1	TGCAGTGCTAGACCCGGACTAGCGGGAGGCAGGATCAATGAGCAGTTCTTC	CSARPGLAGGRINEQFF
NA	many	TRBV20-1	TRBJ2-5	TGCAGTGCCGATTTCCCCGGCCCTGGTGGGGGGCCAGAGACCCAGTACTTC	CSADFPGPGGGPETQYF
TRBD2	few	TRBV20-1	TRBJ2-1	TGCAGTGCTCATAGCGGGAGGGCTATATATGAGCAGTTCTTC	CSAHSGRAIYEQFF
TRBD1	few	TRBV7-9	TRBJ1-1	TGTGCCAGCAGCTTCGGGACAGCGTCCACTGAAGCTTTCTTT	CASSFGTASTEAFF
TRBD2	few	TRBV9	TRBJ2-1	TGTGCCAGCAGCGTAGTAGCTAGCGGGGGCAGCTCCTACAATGAGCAGTTCTTC	CASSVVASGGSSYNEQFF
NA	few	TRBV7-2	TRBJ1-5	TGTGCCAGCAGCTTAGCGGGATGGACAGACCAGCCCCAGCATTTT	CASSLAGWTDQPQHF
NA	NA	TRBV6-6	TRBJ2-7	TGTGCCAGCAGTTACTCGGATAGGGCAGCACCCTACGAGCAGTACTTC	CASSYSDRAAPYEQYF
NA	NA	TRBV9	TRBJ1-1	TGTGCCAGCAGCGTAGACCCGACATTGAACACTGAAGCTTTCTTT	CASSVDPTLNTEAFF
TRBD2	NA	TRBV12-3/TRBV12-4	TRBJ2-3	TGTGCCAGCAGTTTACTAGCGGGGGGGGCGGGTACGCAGTATTTT	CASSLLAGGAGTQYF
NA	NA	TRBV20-1	TRBJ1-4	TGCAGCAACCGGGGACCTAATGAAAAACTGTTTTTT	CSNRGPNEKLFF
NA	NA	TRBV7-2	TRBJ2-3	TGTGCCAGCAGCGTCCGGGGTTGGGCAGATACGCAGTATTTT	CASSVRGWADTQYF
TRBD2	few	TRBV4-1	TRBJ2-7	TGCGCCAGCAGCCAAGGTCCCGGACTAGCGGGAGAATACGAGCAGTACTTC	CASSQGPGLAGEYEQYF
NA	NA	TRBV7-6	TRBJ2-1	TGTGCCAGCAGCTTAGGTCGTATGGGGCGGGGCGCCAATGAGCAGTTCTTC	CASSLGRMGRGANEQFF
NA	NA	TRBV7-9	TRBJ2-4	TGTGCCAGCAGCTCTGCACTGAGAGAATTAGCCAAAAACATTCAGTACTTC	CASSSALRELAKNIQYF